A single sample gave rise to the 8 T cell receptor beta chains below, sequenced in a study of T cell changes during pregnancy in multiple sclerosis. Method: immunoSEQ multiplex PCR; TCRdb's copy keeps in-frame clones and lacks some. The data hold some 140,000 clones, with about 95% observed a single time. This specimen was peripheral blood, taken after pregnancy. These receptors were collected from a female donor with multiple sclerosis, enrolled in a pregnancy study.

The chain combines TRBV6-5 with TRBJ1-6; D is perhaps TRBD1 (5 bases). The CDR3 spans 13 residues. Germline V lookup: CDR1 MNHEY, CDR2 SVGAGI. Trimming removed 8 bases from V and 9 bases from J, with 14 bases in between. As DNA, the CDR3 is TGTGCCAGCGGGACTTTCTTGGGTTCACCCCTCCACTTT. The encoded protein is CASGTFLGSPLHF.

The CDR3 region has the DNA TGTGCCAGTAGTTTCCTTCCGGGACAAACTAGCTCTGGGGCCAACGTCCTGACTTTC. Its protein is CASSFLPGQTSSGANVLTF. V usage is TRBV19 and J usage is TRBJ2-6; a weak D match, TRBD1 (6 bases). V was clipped by 5 bases and J by 0 bases, with 20 bases between them. There are 19 residues in the CDR3. Germline CDR1 reads LNHDA; CDR2 reads SQIVND (reference sequence).

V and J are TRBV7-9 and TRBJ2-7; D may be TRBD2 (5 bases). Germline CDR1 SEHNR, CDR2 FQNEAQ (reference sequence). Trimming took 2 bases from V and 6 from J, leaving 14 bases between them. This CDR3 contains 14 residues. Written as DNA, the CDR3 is TGTGCCAGCAGCTTATCTAGCTCATATGGCGAGCAGTACTTC. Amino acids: CASSLSSSYGEQYF.

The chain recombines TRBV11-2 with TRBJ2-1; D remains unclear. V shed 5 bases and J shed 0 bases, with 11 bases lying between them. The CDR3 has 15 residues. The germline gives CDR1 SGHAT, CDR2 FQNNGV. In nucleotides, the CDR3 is TGTGCCAGCAGCCTCACACCGGGCTCCTACAATGAGCAGTTCTTC. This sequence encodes CASSLTPGSYNEQFF.

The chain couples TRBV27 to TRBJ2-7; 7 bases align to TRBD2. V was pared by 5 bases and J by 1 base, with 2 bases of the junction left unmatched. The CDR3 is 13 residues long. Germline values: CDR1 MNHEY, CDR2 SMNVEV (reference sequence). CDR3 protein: CASSTGGSYEQYF. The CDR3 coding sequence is TGTGCCAGCAGTACGGGGGGTTCCTACGAGCAGTACTTC.

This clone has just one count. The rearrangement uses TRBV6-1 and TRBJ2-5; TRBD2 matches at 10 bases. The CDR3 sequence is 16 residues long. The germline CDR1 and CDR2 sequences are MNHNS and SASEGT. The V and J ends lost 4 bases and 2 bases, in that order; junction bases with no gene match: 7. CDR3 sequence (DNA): TGTGCCAGCAGTGCCTCTAGCGGGAGCCCACAAGAGACCCAGTACTTC. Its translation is CASSASSGSPQETQYF.

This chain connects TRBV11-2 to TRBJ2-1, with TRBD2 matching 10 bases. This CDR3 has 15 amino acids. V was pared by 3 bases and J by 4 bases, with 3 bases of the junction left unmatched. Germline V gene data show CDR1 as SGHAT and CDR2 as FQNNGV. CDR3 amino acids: CASSFGLAVYNEQFF. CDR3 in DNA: TGTGCCAGCAGCTTTGGACTAGCGGTTTACAATGAGCAGTTCTTC.

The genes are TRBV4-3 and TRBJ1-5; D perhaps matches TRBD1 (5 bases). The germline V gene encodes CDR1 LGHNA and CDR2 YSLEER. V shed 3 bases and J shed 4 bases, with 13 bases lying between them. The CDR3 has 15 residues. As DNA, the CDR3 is TGCGCCAGCAGCCAGGACGGGGGGAAAAATCAGCCCCAGCATTTT. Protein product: CASSQDGGKNQPQHF.